A selection of T cell receptor beta chains follows, all from one sample in a study of cytomegalovirus exposure and HLA in healthy donors. Sequenced by immunoSEQ multiplex PCR; TCRdb stores in-frame clones only, minus some. This table has about 87,000 clones, just under 80% appearing once. Sample: PBMCs. The receptors here all came from a woman in her thirties or forties in good health and CMV-seronegative. Both conserved end residues are trimmed from each CDR3. The D gene is left open where the match is weak.

>TRBJ1-2|TRBV4-2|-
ASSQDSYGYT
>TRBJ1-6|TRBV27|TRBD1
ASSLDRGYSPLH
>-|TRBV30|-
ACRGTYEQY
>TRBJ1-1|TRBV10-3|-
AIKSGVGTEAF
>TRBJ1-2|TRBV7-3|-
ASSLSLGDGYT
>TRBJ1-4|TRBV28|-
ASSFGGPWEKLF
>TRBJ2-3|TRBV5-1|-
ASSFQFTDTQY
>TRBJ1-1|TRBV9|-
ASSARGAMNTEAF
>TRBJ2-7|TRBV6-5|-
ASSYDSDLYEQY
>TRBJ2-1|TRBV7-9|TRBD2
ASSLVLADYNEQF
>TRBJ2-1|TRBV11-2|TRBD1
ASSLVTGTSSYNEQF
>TRBJ2-2|TRBV5-1|-
ASSWGAVPNTGELF
>TRBJ2-7|TRBV5-1|-
ASSSQVPGQAEQY
>TRBJ1-2|TRBV5-1|TRBD1
ASSRTGNGYT
>TRBJ1-2|TRBV9|-
ASSATGQLYGYT
>TRBJ2-7|TRBV6-6|-
ASLNRGGYEQY
>TRBJ2-7|TRBV23-1|TRBD1
ATTGQGYEQY
>TRBJ2-1|TRBV6-1|TRBD2
ASSVIRGENNEQF
>TRBJ2-7|TRBV4-1|TRBD1
ASSHQPGQIYEQY
>TRBJ1-6|TRBV5-6|-
ASSSRTPNSPLH
>TRBJ1-2|TRBV4-1|TRBD1
ASSQGGQYGYT
>TRBJ1-6|TRBV4-3|-
ASSHHGQNYNSPLH
>TRBJ2-3|TRBV27|-
ASSSGQTTDTQY
>TRBJ2-5|TRBV6-5|-
ASRPGLAFFTQY